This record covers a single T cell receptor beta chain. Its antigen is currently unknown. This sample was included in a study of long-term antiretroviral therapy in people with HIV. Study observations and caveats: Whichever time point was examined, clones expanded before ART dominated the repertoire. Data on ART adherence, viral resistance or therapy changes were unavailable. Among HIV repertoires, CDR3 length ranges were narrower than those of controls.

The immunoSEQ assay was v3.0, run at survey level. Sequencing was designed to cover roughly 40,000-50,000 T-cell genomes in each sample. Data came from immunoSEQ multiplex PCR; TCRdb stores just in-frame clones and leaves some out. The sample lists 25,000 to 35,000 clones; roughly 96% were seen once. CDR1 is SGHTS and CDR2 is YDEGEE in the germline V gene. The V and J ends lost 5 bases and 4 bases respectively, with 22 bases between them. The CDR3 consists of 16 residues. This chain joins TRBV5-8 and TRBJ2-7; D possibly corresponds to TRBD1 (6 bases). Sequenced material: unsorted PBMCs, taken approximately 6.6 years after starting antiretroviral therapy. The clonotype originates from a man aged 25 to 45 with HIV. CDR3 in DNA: TGTGCCAGCAGGCCGAACAGGGAGACTGAGAATTACGAGCAGTACTTC. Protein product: CASRPNRETENYEQYF.